This entry lists 20 T cell receptor beta chains sequenced from one sample in a study of T cells after yellow fever vaccination. TCRdb re-derived calls from the 5' RACE reads in MiXCR, one entry per CDR3 protein. Of some 500,000 distinct CDR3 sequences in the sample, around an eighth were seen once. Source: PBMCs, taken on the day of the yellow fever booster vaccination. These receptors all come from a man aged 25 to 45 who received the YFV17D yellow fever vaccine.

This clonotype was seen repeatedly, ten times or more. V gene TRBV28 combines with J gene TRBJ2-5; 14 bases line up with TRBD2. The CDR3 length is 16 residues. V lost 5 bases, J lost 5 bases, and 7 bases stayed unmatched. Germline assignment: CDR1 MDHEN and CDR2 SYDVKM. CDR3 amino acids: CASSEGTSGSSETQYF. The CDR3 bases are TGTGCCAGCAGTGAGGGGACTAGCGGGAGTTCTGAGACCCAGTACTTC.

V usage is TRBV27 and J usage is TRBJ2-2; 9 nucleotides match TRBD2. CDR3 length: 16 amino acids. Germline trimming cut 5 bases from V and 5 bases from J; bases unmatched to any gene: 9. Germline loops: CDR1 MNHEY, CDR2 SMNVEV (reference sequence). CDR3 sequence: CASSAIAGVGTGELFF. The CDR3 DNA is TGTGCCAGCAGTGCAATAGCGGGAGTGGGAACCGGGGAGCTGTTTTTT.

The sample holds a few counts of this clonotype. The J gene is TRBJ2-7, the V gene TRBV30; 13 nucleotides align to TRBD2. This CDR3 has 15 amino acids. In germline, CDR1 is GTSNPN, CDR2 SVGIG (reference sequence). J was trimmed by 3 bases and V by 2 bases; bases with no gene match: 4. CDR3 nucleotide sequence: TGTGCCTGGAGTACTGGACTAGCGGGAGTCTACGAGCAGTACTTC. Residues: CAWSTGLAGVYEQYF.

V and J are TRBV25-1 and TRBJ1-6; 10 bases match TRBD1. The CDR3 is 15 amino acids. The V gene end was trimmed by 2 bases and the J gene end by 9 bases; junction bases not matched to a gene: 4. Germline CDR1 MGHDK, CDR2 SYGVNS. The CDR3 region is CASSETGTGASPLHF. For the CDR3, the DNA is TGTGCCAGCAGTGAAACCGGGACAGGGGCTTCACCCCTCCACTTT. Looking up the rest from reference TRBV25-1 and TRBJ1-6 gives the full variable domain: EADIYQTPRYLVIGTGKKITLECSQTMGHDKMYWYQQDPGMELHLIHYSYGVNSTEKGDLSSESTVSRIRTEHFPLTLESARPSHTSQYLCASSETGTGASPLHFGNGTRLTVT.

Only a few counts were recorded for this clonotype. V gene TRBV7-2 combines with J gene TRBJ2-1, with 8 bases lining up with TRBD2. Germline lookup yields CDR1 SGHTA and CDR2 FQGNSA. The CDR3 covers 15 residues. With 2 bases clipped from V and 6 bases from J, the junction kept 6 bases outside the gene matches. The CDR3 DNA sequence: TGTGCCAGCAGCTTAACTAGCGGAAGATTCAATGAGCAGTTCTTC. Its protein product is CASSLTSGRFNEQFF.

The chain has TRBV5-1 and TRBJ1-6, with TRBD1 identical over 8 bases. The V and J ends lost 5 bases and 5 bases, in that order; junction bases with no gene match: 3. This CDR3 is 14 amino acids long. Germline-derived CDR1 and CDR2 are SGHRS and YFSETQ. The CDR3 loop is CASSPDRDNSPLHF. CDR3 bases: TGCGCCAGCAGTCCGGACAGGGATAATTCACCCCTCCACTTT.

The gene calls are TRBV28 and TRBJ2-1; 16 bases map to TRBD2. The junction had 6 bases not matched to a gene; V was cut back by 2 bases and J by 8 bases. Per the germline V gene, CDR1 is MDHEN and CDR2 is SYDVKM. The CDR3 covers 17 residues. Here the CDR3 DNA reads TGTGCCAGCAGTTTAATATCCGGGACTAGCGGGAGGGATGAGCAGTTCTTC. Encoded protein: CASSLISGTSGRDEQFF.

The chain links TRBV10-3 to TRBJ2-7; 7 bases fit TRBD2. The length of the CDR3 is 15 residues. The V gene's germline CDR1 is ENHRY and CDR2 SYGVKD. J lost 4 bases, V lost 6 bases, and 12 bases had no gene match. The CDR3 region has the DNA TGTGCCATCAGGGGGGAAGCGGGATCCAGATACGAGCAGTACTTC. This gives the protein CAIRGEAGSRYEQYF.

In its sample, this clonotype was seen once. This chain links TRBV6-1 with TRBJ1-5, with D perhaps matching TRBD1 (5 bases). CDR3 length: 13 amino acids. The V and J ends lost 5 bases and 7 bases respectively, with 12 bases between them. Germline loops: CDR1 MNHNS, CDR2 SASEGT. The CDR3 sequence: CASSSREGQPQHF. Here the CDR3 DNA reads TGTGCCAGCAGTAGCAGGGAGGGCCAGCCCCAGCATTTT.

The chain links TRBV20-1 to TRBJ1-5; possibly TRBD1 for D (5 bases). This CDR3 contains 14 residues. The germline gives CDR1 DFQATT, CDR2 SNEGSKA (reference sequence). The V gene lost 3 bases and the J gene lost 4 bases, with 13 bases spanning the gap. The CDR3 is CSARGGIENQPQHF. CDR3 in DNA: TGCAGTGCTAGGGGGGGAATAGAAAATCAGCCCCAGCATTTT.

V is TRBV7-2 and J is TRBJ2-7; 8 bases match TRBD2. Trimming cost V 5 bases and J 3 bases; bases outside gene matches: 12. The germline V gene has CDR1 SGHTA and CDR2 FQGNSA. This CDR3 comprises 16 residues. CDR3 in DNA: TGTGCCAGCAGCCCCCGGGTCGACGGGAGGGGCTACGAGCAGTACTTC. Residues: CASSPRVDGRGYEQYF.

The CDR3 DNA is TGTGCCAGCAGCCCCCCTTCGGGAGGGCCCTACGAGCAGTACTTC. Encoded protein: CASSPPSGGPYEQYF. The V and J genes are TRBV5-6 and TRBJ2-7, with 8 bases lining up with TRBD2. V lost 4 bases, J lost 2 bases, and 8 bases stayed unmatched. The CDR3 is 15 residues long. CDR1 and CDR2 from the germline V gene are SGHDT and YYEEEE.

There are a few counts of this clonotype. The chain joins TRBV20-1 to TRBJ2-1, with 9 bases identical to TRBD1. Unmatched junction bases numbered 8, after V lost 1 base and J lost 4 bases. The CDR3 runs to 16 residues. Germline assignment: CDR1 DFQATT and CDR2 SNEGSKA (reference sequence). The CDR3 sequence is CSARVPGQGLYNEQFF. CDR3 sequence (DNA): TGCAGTGCTAGAGTCCCGGGACAGGGCTTGTACAATGAGCAGTTCTTC.

The chain links TRBV29-1 to TRBJ2-7, with TRBD2 identical over 7 bases. The CDR3 has 13 residues. Germline V gives CDR1 SQVTM, CDR2 ANQGSEA. Trimming cost V 3 bases and J 6 bases; bases outside gene matches: 8. The CDR3 sequence is CSVEGEGRGEQYF. The CDR3 DNA reads as TGCAGCGTTGAGGGGGAGGGGCGGGGCGAGCAGTACTTC.

A few counts support this clonotype. This chain uses TRBV7-8 with TRBJ2-1, with TRBD1 matching over 10 bases. The CDR3 spans 15 residues. V shed 5 bases, J shed 6 bases, and the junction held 7 bases outside the gene matches. CDR1 and CDR2 (germline): SGHVS, FQNEAQ. CDR3 DNA: TGTGCCAGCAGCGCCTCCCGGGACAGGGGCAATGAGCAGTTCTTC. Protein: CASSASRDRGNEQFF.

This clonotype has at least ten counts. The rearrangement links TRBV7-9 to TRBJ1-5, with D hard to call. The length of the CDR3 is 15 residues. V gave up 6 bases and J gave up 5 bases, with 17 bases separating them. Germline-derived CDR1 and CDR2 are SEHNR and FQNEAQ (reference sequence). The CDR3 sequence: CASSSGLNSDQPQHF. CDR3 nucleotide sequence: TGTGCCAGCAGTAGCGGGCTGAATTCGGATCAGCCCCAGCATTTT.

This clonotype has more than one count but fewer than ten. The chain has TRBV29-1 and TRBJ2-1, with TRBD2 matching 8 bases. This CDR3 contains 13 residues. CDR1 SQVTM and CDR2 ANQGSEA come from the germline V gene. V shed 0 bases, J shed 8 bases, and the junction held 3 bases outside the gene matches. CDR3 sequence: CSVEENSGDEQFF. In DNA, the CDR3 is TGCAGCGTTGAAGAAAATAGCGGGGATGAGCAGTTCTTC.

This clonotype has more than one count but fewer than ten. The chain links TRBV19 to TRBJ1-5; no reliable D call. The CDR3 has 14 residues. V was pared by 2 bases and J by 4 bases, with 9 bases between. Germline CDR1 and CDR2: LNHDA and SQIVND (reference sequence). The CDR3 loop is CASSIRRANQPQHF. The DNA for the CDR3 is TGTGCCAGTAGTATAAGGAGGGCTAATCAGCCCCAGCATTTT.

The sample holds a few counts of this clonotype. The J gene is TRBJ1-1, the V gene TRBV7-2; no reliable D call. This CDR3 contains 13 residues. CDR1 and CDR2 (germline): SGHTA, FQGNSA. The germline V and J ends were trimmed by 5 bases and 4 bases, with 11 bases remaining between them. The CDR3 DNA sequence: TGTGCCAGCAGCCAGACTGCTTCCACTGAAGCTTTCTTT. Translating gives CASSQTASTEAFF.

The gene calls are TRBV6-5 and TRBJ1-6; 7 bases line up with TRBD1. The length of the CDR3 is 14 residues. Germline V gives CDR1 MNHEY, CDR2 SVGAGI. V shed 6 bases and J 10 bases; nucleotides not matched to a gene: 9. This CDR3 is CASRVTGVRSPLHF. The CDR3 DNA reads as TGTGCCAGCAGGGTCACAGGGGTGCGATCACCCCTCCACTTT.